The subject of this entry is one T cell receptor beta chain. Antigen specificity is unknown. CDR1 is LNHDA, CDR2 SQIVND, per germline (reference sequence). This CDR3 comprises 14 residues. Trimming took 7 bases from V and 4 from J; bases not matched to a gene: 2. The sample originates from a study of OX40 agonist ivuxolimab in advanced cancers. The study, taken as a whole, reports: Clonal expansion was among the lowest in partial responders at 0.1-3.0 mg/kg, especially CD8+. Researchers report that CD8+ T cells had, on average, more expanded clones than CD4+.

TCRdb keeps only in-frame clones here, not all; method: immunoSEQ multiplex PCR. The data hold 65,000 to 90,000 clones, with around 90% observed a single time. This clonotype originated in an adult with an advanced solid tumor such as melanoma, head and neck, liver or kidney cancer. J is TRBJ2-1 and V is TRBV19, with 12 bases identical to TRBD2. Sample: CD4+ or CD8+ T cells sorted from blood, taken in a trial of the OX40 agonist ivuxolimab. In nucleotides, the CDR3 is TGTGCCAGTAATCTAGCGGGAGGGTACAATGAGCAGTTCTTC. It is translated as CASNLAGGYNEQFF.